These 17 T cell receptor beta chains originate from one sample sequenced in a study of cytomegalovirus exposure and HLA in healthy donors. The study ran its PCR with 60 Vbeta and 13 Jbeta primers. Using immunoSEQ multiplex PCR, the repertoire was profiled, and TCRdb retains in-frame clones only, with some absent. The sample contains over 110,000 clones, about four fifths of which appear only once. The source material was PBMCs. These receptors all stem from a man aged 35-49 years in good health and CMV-seronegative.

The chain uses TRBV15 and TRBJ1-5, with D possibly matching TRBD1 (6 bases). V lost 0 bases to trimming and J lost 6 bases, with 18 bases between them. The CDR3 runs 17 residues. Germline lookup yields CDR1 LNHNV and CDR2 YYDKDF (reference sequence). For the CDR3, the DNA is TGTGCCACCAGCAGAGATCGCTCGGCAGGGGTGATTCAGCCCCAGCATTTT. This translates into CATSRDRSAGVIQPQHF.

The V and J genes are TRBV6-1 and TRBJ2-1; the D gene is possibly TRBD1 (6 bases). Germline CDR1 reads MNHNS; CDR2 reads SASEGT. CDR3 size: 15 residues. Trimming left V 6 bases short and J 5 bases short, with 17 bases between. In nucleotides, the CDR3 is TGTGCCAGCAGGCAGGGGCTGAGCGAGGACAATGAGCAGTTCTTC. This encodes CASRQGLSEDNEQFF.

The rearrangement uses TRBV19 and TRBJ2-3; 9 nucleotides agree with TRBD2. The germline CDR1 and CDR2 sequences are LNHDA and SQIVND (reference sequence). Trimming took 2 bases from V and 4 from J; bases not matched to a gene: 4. The CDR3 consists of 15 residues. The CDR3: CASSIRAGGADTQYF. The CDR3 DNA reads as TGTGCCAGTAGTATAAGAGCGGGGGGTGCAGATACGCAGTATTTT.

The chain combines TRBV10-2 with TRBJ1-5; tentative D call: TRBD1 (6 bases). There are 14 residues in the CDR3. Trimming left V 2 bases short and J 3 bases short, with 8 bases between. Germline-derived CDR1 and CDR2 are WSHSY and SAAADI. The CDR3 loop is CASSEQGPNQPQHF. The CDR3 DNA reads TGCGCCAGCAGTGAGCAGGGGCCCAATCAGCCCCAGCATTTT.

The chain links TRBV5-1 to TRBJ2-7; TRBD1 agrees at 7 bases. V dropped 5 bases and J dropped 0; count of bases not matched to a gene: 8. Germline CDR1 and CDR2: SGHRS and YFSETQ. The CDR3 runs 15 residues. For the CDR3, the DNA is TGCGCCAGCAGGGATGGACAGGCCCTCTCCTACGAGCAGTACTTC. As protein: CASRDGQALSYEQYF.

This sequence joins TRBV5-1 and TRBJ1-1, with 9 bases lining up with TRBD1. The CDR3 sequence is 15 residues long. Germline assignment: CDR1 SGHRS and CDR2 YFSETQ. J gave up 8 bases and V 3 bases, and 11 bases lay outside the gene matches. CDR3 sequence reads: CASSSRTGEFKEAFF. CDR3 bases: TGCGCCAGCAGCTCACGGACAGGGGAATTCAAGGAAGCTTTCTTT. Based on the CDR3 plus reference TRBV5-1 and TRBJ1-1, the full variable domain is KAGVTQTPRYLIKTRGQQVTLSCSPISGHRSVSWYQQTPGQGLQFLFEYFSETQRNKGNFPGRFSGRQFSNSRSEMNVSTLELGDSALYLCASSSRTGEFKEAFFGQGTRLTVV.

This clone turned up a few times. The CDR3 carries no conserved terminal phenylalanine or tryptophan, so it likely arises from a read error. The gene calls are TRBV10-1 and TRBJ1-1, with TRBD1 identical over 7 bases. This CDR3 has 13 amino acids. CDR1 is WNHNN and CDR2 is SYGVQD in the germline V gene (reference sequence). Trimming at V came to 4 bases and at J to 3 bases, leaving 2 bases not matched to a gene. DNA of the CDR3: TGCGCCAGCAGTGGCGGGACAGACACTGAAGCTTTCGTT. Amino acid sequence: CASSGGTDTEAFV.

V gene TRBV6-5 combines with J gene TRBJ2-5, with a weak D call TRBD1 (5 bases). The V gene's germline CDR1 is MNHEY and CDR2 SVGAGI. Trimming left V 1 base short and J 5 bases short, with 11 bases between. The CDR3 has 14 amino acids. Here the CDR3 reads CASSYLNRQETQYF. The CDR3 nucleotides are TGTGCCAGCAGTTACTTGAATCGACAGGAGACCCAGTACTTC.

J is TRBJ1-3 and V is TRBV10-1, with TRBD1 identical over 7 bases. J gave up 0 bases and V 0 bases, and 5 bases lay outside the gene matches. This CDR3 contains 17 residues. Looked up from germline, CDR1 is WNHNN and CDR2 is SYGVQD (reference sequence). CDR3 in amino acids: CASSESRTGLSGNTIYF. The DNA of the CDR3 is TGCGCCAGCAGTGAGTCTCGGACAGGTCTCTCTGGAAACACCATATATTTT.

This clone appeared a few times. The chain carries TRBV5-1 and TRBJ2-1, with 10 bases matching TRBD1. CDR3 length: 14 residues. The V gene's germline CDR1 is SGHRS and CDR2 YFSETQ. V lost 5 bases to trimming and J lost 5 bases; unmatched junction nucleotides: 4. The CDR3 sequence: CASRDGTGDNEQFF. CDR3 sequence (DNA): TGCGCCAGCAGGGATGGGACAGGGGACAATGAGCAGTTCTTC.

A note on this clone: Compared with germline, one end of the junction differs, possibly owing to a read error. The chain links TRBV7-9 to TRBJ1-1, with TRBD1 matching over 7 bases. Germline V lookup: CDR1 SEHNR, CDR2 FQNEAQ (reference sequence). This CDR3 region has 13 residues. The CDR3 is CSSSPRDSLEAFF. As DNA, the CDR3 is TGTTCCAGCAGCCCGAGGGACAGCCTTGAAGCTTTCTTT.

The chain carries TRBV5-1 and TRBJ2-2, with 10 positions matching TRBD2. The CDR3 contains 16 residues. Per the germline V gene, CDR1 is SGHRS and CDR2 is YFSETQ. Losses at the gene ends were 4 bases for V and 2 bases for J; bases not matched to a gene: 5. This CDR3 is CASSISGGANTGELFF. The CDR3 DNA is TGCGCCAGCAGCATAAGCGGGGGGGCCAACACCGGGGAGCTGTTTTTT.

In its sample, this clone was seen a few times. The chain recombines TRBV30 with TRBJ1-2; 8 nucleotides match TRBD1. The V gene end was trimmed by 2 bases and the J gene end by 0 bases; junction bases not matched to a gene: 5. CDR1 and CDR2 (germline): GTSNPN, SVGIG (reference sequence). This CDR3 region has 15 residues. The CDR3 region has the DNA TGTGCCTGGAGTAGGGGACAGGCCTCTAACTATGGCTACACCTTC. This gives the protein CAWSRGQASNYGYTF.

The V call is TRBV2, the J call TRBJ2-5; the D gene is possibly TRBD1 (6 bases). The DNA end favors TRBJ2-7, so the J call may be wrong. The CDR3 covers 13 residues. Germline-derived CDR1 and CDR2 are SNHLY and FYNNEI. The CDR3 protein is CARTGSRGGEQYF. CDR3 nucleotide sequence: TGTGCCAGGACGGGGTCCCGAGGGGGCGAGCAGTACTTC.

This rearrangement joins TRBV10-1 to TRBJ2-1; 12 positions agree with TRBD1. After removal of 6 bases from V and 4 bases from J, the junction contained 7 bases not matched to a gene. The CDR3 is made up of 16 amino acids. Germline V gene lookup returns CDR1 WNHNN and CDR2 SYGVQD (reference sequence). CDR3 sequence: CASSNPGQGAYNEQFF. DNA for the CDR3: TGCGCCAGCAGCAATCCGGGACAGGGGGCTTACAATGAGCAGTTCTTC.

This clone was observed a few times. The chain combines TRBV6-5 with TRBJ2-7, with 9 bases matching TRBD2. The germline V gene has CDR1 MNHEY and CDR2 SVGAGI. This CDR3 contains 14 residues. V shed 5 bases, J shed 2 bases, and the junction held 4 bases outside the gene matches. The CDR3 here is CASSRLAGTYEQYF. The CDR3 coding sequence is TGTGCCAGCAGTAGGCTAGCGGGGACCTACGAGCAGTACTTC.

The CDR3 loop reads CSVHPTGTQGKQFF. Written as DNA, the CDR3 is TGCAGCGTTCACCCTACAGGGACACAAGGCAAGCAGTTCTTC. The chain uses TRBV29-1 and TRBJ2-1, with a weak D call TRBD1 (6 bases). The CDR3 is 14 residues long. Per the germline V gene, CDR1 is SQVTM and CDR2 is ANQGSEA. Trimming left V 5 bases short and J 11 bases short, with 22 bases between.